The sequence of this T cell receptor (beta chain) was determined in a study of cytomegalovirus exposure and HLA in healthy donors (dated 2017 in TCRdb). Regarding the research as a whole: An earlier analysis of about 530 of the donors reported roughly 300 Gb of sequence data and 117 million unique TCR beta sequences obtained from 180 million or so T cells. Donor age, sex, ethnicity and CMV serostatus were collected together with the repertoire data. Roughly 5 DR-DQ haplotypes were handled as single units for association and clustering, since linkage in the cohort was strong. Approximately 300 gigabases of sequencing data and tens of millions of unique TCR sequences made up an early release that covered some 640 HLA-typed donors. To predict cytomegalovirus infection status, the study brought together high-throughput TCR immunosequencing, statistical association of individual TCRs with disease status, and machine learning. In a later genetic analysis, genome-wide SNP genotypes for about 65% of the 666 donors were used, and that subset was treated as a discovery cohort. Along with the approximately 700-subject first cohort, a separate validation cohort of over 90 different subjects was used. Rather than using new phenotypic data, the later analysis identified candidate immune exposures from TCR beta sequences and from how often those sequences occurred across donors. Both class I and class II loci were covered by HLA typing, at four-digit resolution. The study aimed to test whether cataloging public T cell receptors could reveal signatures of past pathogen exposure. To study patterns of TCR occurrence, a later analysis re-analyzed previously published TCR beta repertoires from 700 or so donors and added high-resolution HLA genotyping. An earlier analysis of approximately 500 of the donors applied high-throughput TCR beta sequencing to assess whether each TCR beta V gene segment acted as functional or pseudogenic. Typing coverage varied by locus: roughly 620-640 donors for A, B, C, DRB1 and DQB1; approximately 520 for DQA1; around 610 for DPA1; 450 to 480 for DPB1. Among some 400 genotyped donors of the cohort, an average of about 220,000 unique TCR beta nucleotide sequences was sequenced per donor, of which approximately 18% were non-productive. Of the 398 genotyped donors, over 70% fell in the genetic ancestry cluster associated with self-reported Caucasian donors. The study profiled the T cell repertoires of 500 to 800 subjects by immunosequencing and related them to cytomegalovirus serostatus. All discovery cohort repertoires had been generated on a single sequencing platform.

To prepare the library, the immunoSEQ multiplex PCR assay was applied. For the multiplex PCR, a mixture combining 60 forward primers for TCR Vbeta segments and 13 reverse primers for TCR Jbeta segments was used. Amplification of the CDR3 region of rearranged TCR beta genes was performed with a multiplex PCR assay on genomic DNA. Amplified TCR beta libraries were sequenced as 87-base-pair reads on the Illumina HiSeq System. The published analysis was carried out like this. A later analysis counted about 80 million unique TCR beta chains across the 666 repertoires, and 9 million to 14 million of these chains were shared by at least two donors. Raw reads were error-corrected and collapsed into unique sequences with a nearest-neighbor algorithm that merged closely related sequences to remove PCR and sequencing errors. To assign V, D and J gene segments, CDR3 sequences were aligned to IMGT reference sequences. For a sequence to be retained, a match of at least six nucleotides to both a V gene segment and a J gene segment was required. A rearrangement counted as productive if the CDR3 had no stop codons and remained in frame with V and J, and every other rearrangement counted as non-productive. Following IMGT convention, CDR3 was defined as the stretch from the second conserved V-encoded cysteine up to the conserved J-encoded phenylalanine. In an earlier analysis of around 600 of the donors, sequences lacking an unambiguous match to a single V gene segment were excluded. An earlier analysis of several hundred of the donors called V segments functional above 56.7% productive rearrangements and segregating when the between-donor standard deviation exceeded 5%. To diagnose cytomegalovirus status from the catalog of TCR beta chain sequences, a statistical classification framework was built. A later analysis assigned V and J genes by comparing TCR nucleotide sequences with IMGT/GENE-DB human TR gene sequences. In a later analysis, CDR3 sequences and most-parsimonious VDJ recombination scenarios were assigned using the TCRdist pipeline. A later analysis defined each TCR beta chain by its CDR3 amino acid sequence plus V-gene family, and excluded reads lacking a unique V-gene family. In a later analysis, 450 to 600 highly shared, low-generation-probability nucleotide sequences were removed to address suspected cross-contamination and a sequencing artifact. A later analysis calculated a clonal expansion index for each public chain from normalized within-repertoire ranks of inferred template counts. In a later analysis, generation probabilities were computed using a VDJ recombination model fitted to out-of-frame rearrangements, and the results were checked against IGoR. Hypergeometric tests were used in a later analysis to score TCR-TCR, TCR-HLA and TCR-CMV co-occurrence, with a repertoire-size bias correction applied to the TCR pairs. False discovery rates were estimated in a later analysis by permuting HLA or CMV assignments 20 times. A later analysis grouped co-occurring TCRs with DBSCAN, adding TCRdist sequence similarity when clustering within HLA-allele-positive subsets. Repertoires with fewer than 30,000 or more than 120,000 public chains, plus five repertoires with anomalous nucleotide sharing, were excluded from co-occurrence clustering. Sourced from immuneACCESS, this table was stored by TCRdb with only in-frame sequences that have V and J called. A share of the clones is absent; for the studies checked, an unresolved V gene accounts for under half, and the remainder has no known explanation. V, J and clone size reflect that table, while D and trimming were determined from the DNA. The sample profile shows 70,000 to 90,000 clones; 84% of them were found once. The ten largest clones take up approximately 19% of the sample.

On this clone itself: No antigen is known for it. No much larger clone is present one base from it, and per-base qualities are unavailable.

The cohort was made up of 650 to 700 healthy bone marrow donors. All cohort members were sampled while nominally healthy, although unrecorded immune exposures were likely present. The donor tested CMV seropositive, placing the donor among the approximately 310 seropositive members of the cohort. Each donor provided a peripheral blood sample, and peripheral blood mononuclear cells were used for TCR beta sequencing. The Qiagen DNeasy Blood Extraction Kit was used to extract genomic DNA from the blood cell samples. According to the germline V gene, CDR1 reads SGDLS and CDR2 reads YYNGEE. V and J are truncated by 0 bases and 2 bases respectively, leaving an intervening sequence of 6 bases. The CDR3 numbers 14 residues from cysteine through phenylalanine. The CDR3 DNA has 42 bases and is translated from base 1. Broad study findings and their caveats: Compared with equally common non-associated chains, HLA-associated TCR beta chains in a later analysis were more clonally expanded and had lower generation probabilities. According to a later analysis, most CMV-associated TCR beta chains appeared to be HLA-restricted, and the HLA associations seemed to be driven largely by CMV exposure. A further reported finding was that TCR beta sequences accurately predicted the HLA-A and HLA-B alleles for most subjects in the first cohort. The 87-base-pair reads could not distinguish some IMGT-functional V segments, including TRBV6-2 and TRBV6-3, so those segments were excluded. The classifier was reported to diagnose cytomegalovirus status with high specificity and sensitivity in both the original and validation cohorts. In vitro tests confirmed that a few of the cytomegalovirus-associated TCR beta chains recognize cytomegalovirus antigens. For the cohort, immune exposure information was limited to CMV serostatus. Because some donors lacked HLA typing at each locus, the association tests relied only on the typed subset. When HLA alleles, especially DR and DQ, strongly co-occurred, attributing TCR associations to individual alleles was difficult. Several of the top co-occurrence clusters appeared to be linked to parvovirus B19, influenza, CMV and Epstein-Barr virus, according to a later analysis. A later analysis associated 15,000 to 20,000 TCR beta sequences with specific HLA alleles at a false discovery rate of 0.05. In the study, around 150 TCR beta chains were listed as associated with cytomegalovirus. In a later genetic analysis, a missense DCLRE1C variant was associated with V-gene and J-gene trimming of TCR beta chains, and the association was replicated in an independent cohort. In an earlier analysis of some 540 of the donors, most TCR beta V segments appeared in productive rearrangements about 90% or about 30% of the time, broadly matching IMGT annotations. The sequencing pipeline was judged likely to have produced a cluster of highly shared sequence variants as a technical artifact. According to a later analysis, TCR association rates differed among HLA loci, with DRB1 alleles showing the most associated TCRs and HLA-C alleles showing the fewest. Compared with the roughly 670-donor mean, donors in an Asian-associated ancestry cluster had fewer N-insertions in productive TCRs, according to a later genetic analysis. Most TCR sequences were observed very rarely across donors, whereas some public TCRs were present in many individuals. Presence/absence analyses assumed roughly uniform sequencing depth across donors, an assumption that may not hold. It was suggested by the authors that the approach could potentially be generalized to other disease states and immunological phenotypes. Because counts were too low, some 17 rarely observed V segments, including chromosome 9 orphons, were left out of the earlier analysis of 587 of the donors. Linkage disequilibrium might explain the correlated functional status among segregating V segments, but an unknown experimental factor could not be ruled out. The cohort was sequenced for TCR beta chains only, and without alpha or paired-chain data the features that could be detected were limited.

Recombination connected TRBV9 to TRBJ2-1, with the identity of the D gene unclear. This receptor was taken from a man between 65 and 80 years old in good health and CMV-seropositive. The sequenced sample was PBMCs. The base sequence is TGTGCCAGCAGCGTAGTCCCAGCCTACAATGAGCAGTTCTTC. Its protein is CASSVVPAYNEQFF.